These 3 T cell receptor beta chains were sequenced from one sample in a study of human T cells and chemical hapten exposure. TCRdb re-analysed the RACE reads in MiXCR, keeping a single row per CDR3 protein. There are approximately 57,000 distinct CDR3 sequences in the sample; more than 8% occur only once, and 8% to 10% lies in the top ten. Time point meaning: pre-sensitization, week 0. Treatment here: therapeutic diphenylcyclopropenone sensitization with weekly scalp DPC. The source material was whole blood, sampled in connection with sensitization to the hapten diphenylcyclopropenone (DPC). All receptors come from a man aged 40-49 years with alopecia areata. Some clones in this sample may be carry-over from other donors' samples.

The chain links TRBV9 to TRBJ1-1; perhaps TRBD1 as D (5 bases). This CDR3 has 13 residues. The germline CDR1 and CDR2 sequences are SGDLS and YYNGEE. V was trimmed by 3 bases and J by 4 bases, leaving 10 bases between them. CDR3 sequence reads: CASSARVSTEAFF. In DNA form, the CDR3 reads TGTGCCAGCAGCGCCAGGGTTAGCACTGAAGCTTTCTTT.

This clonotype was seen more than once but under ten times. The chain couples TRBV29-1 to TRBJ2-3; the D gene is possibly TRBD2 (6 bases). V lost 4 bases and J 2 bases, leaving 10 bases between the germline ends. Per germline, CDR1 SQVTM and CDR2 ANQGSEA. CDR3 length: 13 residues. The CDR3 coding sequence is TGCAGCGTTGGTGCGGGGATCACAGATACGCAGTATTTT. Translation: CSVGAGITDTQYF.

This clonotype was found a few times. This sequence joins TRBV6-6 and TRBJ2-1; 13 positions agree with TRBD2. The V gene's germline CDR1 is MNHNY and CDR2 SVGAGI (reference sequence). Trimming cost V 2 bases and J 9 bases; bases outside gene matches: 10. The CDR3 is 17 amino acids. DNA of the CDR3: TGTGCCAGCAGTTACCCTACTAGCGGGAGGGCCGTGAGTGAGCAGTTCTTC. The encoded protein is CASSYPTSGRAVSEQFF.